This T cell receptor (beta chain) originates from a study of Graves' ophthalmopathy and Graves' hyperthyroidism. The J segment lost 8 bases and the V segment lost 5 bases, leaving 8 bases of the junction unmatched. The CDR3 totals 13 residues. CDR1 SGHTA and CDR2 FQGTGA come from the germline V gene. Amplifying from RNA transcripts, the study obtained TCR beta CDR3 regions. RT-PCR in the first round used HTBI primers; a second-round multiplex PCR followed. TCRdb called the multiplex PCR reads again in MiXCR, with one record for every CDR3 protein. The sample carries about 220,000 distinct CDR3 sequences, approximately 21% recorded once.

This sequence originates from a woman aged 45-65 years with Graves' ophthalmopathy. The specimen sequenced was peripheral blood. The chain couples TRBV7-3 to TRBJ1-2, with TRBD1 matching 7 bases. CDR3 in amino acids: CASSPDRARGYTF. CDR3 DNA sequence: TGTGCCAGCAGCCCAGACAGGGCCCGAGGCTACACCTTC.